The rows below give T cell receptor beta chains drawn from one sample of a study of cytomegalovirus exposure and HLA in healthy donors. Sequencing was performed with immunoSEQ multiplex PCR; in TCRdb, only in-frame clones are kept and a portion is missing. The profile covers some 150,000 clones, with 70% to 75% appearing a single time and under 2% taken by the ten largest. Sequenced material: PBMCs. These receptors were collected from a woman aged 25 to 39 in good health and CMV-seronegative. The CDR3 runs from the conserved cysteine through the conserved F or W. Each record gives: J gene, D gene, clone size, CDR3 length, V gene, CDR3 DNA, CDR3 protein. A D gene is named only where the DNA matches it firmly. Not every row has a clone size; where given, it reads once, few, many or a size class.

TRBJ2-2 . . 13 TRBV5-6 TGTGCCAGCAGCTTAATCTCCACCGGGGAGCTGTTTTTT CASSLISTGELFF
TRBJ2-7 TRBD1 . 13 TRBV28 TGTGCCAGCAGTCTAGGACAGGGTTACGAGCAGTACTTC CASSLGQGYEQYF
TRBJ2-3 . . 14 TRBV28 TGTGCCAGCAGTTTATCCCCAATCACAGATACGCAGTATTTT CASSLSPITDTQYF
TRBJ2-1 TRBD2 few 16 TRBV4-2 TGTGCCAGCAGCCAATCCGGACTAGCCTTTTACAATGAGCAGTTCTTC CASSQSGLAFYNEQFF
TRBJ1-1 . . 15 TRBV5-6 TGTGCCAGCAGCCCTTTGGCGGGGGGCGGGACTGAAGCTTTCTTT CASSPLAGGGTEAFF
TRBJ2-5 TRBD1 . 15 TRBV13 TGTGCCAGCAGCTGGGGACAGGGTAGGCAAGAGACCCAGTACTTC CASSWGQGRQETQYF
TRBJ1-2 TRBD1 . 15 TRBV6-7 TGTGCCGCCCCCTCCCCGACAGGGGGCGGAAGGGGCTACACCTTC CAAPSPTGGGRGYTF
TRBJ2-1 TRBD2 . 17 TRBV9 TGTGCCAGCAGCCCAGGGACTAGCGGAGGTCCCTACAATGAGCAGTTCTTC CASSPGTSGGPYNEQFF
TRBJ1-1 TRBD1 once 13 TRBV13 TGTGCCAGCAGCTCCCGGACAGGTTGGGGGACTTTCTTT CASSSRTGWGTFF
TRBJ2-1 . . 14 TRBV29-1 TGCAGCGTTGGTTACCACGCACCGGGCAATGAGCAGTTCTTC CSVGYHAPGNEQFF
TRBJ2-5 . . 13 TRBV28 TGTGCCAGTCGTCGGCGGGGACAAGAGACCCAGTACTTC CASRRRGQETQYF
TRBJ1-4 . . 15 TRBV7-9 TGTGCCAGCAGCTCAGAGCAGGGTGTAGGGGAAAAACTGTTTTTT CASSSEQGVGEKLFF
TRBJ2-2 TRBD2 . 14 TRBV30 TGTGCCTTTAGCGGGAGGGCAGGAGCCGGGGAGCTGTTTTTT CAFSGRAGAGELFF
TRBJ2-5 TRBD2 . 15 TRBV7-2 TGTGCCAGCAGCTTCAGCGGGGCCCTGGGGGAGACCCAGTACTTC CASSFSGALGETQYF
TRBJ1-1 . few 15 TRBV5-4 TGTGCCAGCAGCCCGCCGGGACACTTGAACACTGAAGCTTTCTTT CASSPPGHLNTEAFF
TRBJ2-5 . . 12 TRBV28 TGTGCCAGCACCATCCCAGGGGAGACCCAGTACTTC CASTIPGETQYF
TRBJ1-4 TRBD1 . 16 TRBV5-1 TGCGCCAGCACCGCAACATTACAGGGGGGGGCTGAAAAACTGTTTTTT CASTATLQGGAEKLFF
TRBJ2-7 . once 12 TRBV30 TGTGCCTGGAGTGGGGGGCCCTACGAGCAGTACTTC CAWSGGPYEQYF
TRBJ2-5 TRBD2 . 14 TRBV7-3 TGTGCCAGCAGCTTAAGGCCTAGCGGAGAGACCCAGTACTTC CASSLRPSGETQYF
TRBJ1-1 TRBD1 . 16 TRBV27 TGTGCCAGCAGCCGTGGACAGGGGGCAGCGATGGCTGAAGCTTTCTTT CASSRGQGAAMAEAFF
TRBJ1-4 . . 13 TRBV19 TGTGCCAGTAGTGGAGGGTACCATGAAAAACTGTTTTTT CASSGGYHEKLFF
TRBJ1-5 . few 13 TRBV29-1 TGCAGCGTTGAAACAAATAGCAATCAGCCCCAGCATTTT CSVETNSNQPQHF
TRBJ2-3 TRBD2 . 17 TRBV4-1 TGCGCCAGCAGCCTAATCGCAGCGGGGGACTACACAGATACGCAGTATTTT CASSLIAAGDYTDTQYF
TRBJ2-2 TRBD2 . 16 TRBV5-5 TGTGCCAGCAGCCCGGCCCCTAGCGGGGGGACCGGGGAGCTGTTTTTT CASSPAPSGGTGELFF
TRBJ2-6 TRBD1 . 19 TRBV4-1 TGCGCCAGCAGCCCCCGGACAGGGGGCGTACGCTCTGGGGCCAACGTCCTGACTTTC CASSPRTGGVRSGANVLTF
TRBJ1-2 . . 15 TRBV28 TGTGCCAGCAGTCCCTTCGAGGACACTTATTATGGCTACACCTTC CASSPFEDTYYGYTF
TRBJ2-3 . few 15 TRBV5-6 TGTGCCAGCAGCTTGTGGCTAGTGAGCACAGATACGCAGTATTTT CASSLWLVSTDTQYF
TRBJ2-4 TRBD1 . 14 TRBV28 TGTGCCAGCAGCGACGGGACAGGGAGACACATTCAGTACTTC CASSDGTGRHIQYF